This T cell receptor beta chain was obtained from a study of T cells in Graves' hyperthyroidism and ophthalmopathy. This clonotype was seen many times. Its antigen is not identified. The V and J ends lost 6 bases and 2 bases, in that order; junction bases with no gene match: 3. Germline-derived CDR1 and CDR2 are SNHLY and FYNNEI. This CDR3 comprises 13 residues. Regarding the study as a whole: Ophthalmopathy, as predicted by the model, came a median 6.5 months after the prediction.

PBMCs were obtained from 10 ml fresh peripheral blood. TCR beta CDR3 regions were amplified from RNA transcripts. First-round RT-PCR targeting the TCR CDR3 was performed with the HTBI primer set. TCRdb re-analysed the multiplex PCR reads in MiXCR, keeping a single row per CDR3 protein. This sample carries approximately 610,000 distinct CDR3 sequences, 14% to 15% of them seen once, and the ten largest clones take around 4%. What was sequenced was blood. V gene TRBV2 combines with J gene TRBJ2-7; 8 bases map to TRBD2. This clonotype originated in a woman aged 35 to 49 with Graves' ophthalmopathy. The CDR3 is CASSREGPYEQYF. The CDR3 DNA reads as TGTGCCAGCAGCCGGGAGGGCCCCTACGAGCAGTACTTC. Full variable domain (remainder filled in from reference TRBV2 and TRBJ2-7): EPEVTQTPSHQVTQMGQEVILRCVPISNHLYFYWYRQILGQKVEFLVSFYNNEISEKSEIFDDQFSVERPDGSNFTLKIRSTKLEDSAMYFCASSREGPYEQYFGPGTRLTVT.